The present T cell receptor beta chain was sequenced within a study of cytomegalovirus exposure and HLA in healthy donors (dated by TCRdb to 2017 to 2019). With regard to the full study: According to an earlier analysis of a few hundred of the donors, roughly 180 million T cells yielded 117 million unique TCR beta sequences and less than 300 Gb of sequence data. An early release covering about 600 HLA-typed donors comprised 250 to 350 gigabases of sequencing data and tens of millions of unique TCR sequences. Among the roughly 400 genotyped donors, around 81% belonged to the genetic ancestry cluster associated with self-reported Caucasian donors. The study aimed to test whether cataloging public T cell receptors could reveal signatures of past pathogen exposure. The study profiled the T cell repertoires of approximately 700 subjects by immunosequencing and related them to cytomegalovirus serostatus. In addition to the first cohort of approximately 670 subjects, a separate validation cohort of approximately 130 different subjects was used. High-throughput TCR immunosequencing, statistical association of individual TCRs with disease status, and machine learning were combined to predict cytomegalovirus infection status. A later analysis re-analyzed previously published TCR beta repertoires from about 600 donors and added high-resolution HLA genotyping to study TCR occurrence patterns. In the later analysis, no new phenotypic data were used to find candidate immune exposures; instead, reliance was placed on TCR beta sequences and their occurrence across donors. An earlier analysis of several hundred of the donors applied high-throughput TCR beta sequencing to assess whether each TCR beta V gene segment acted as functional or pseudogenic. Alongside the repertoire data, information on donor age, sex, ethnicity and CMV serostatus was compiled. Genome-wide SNP genotypes for about three fifths of the roughly 700 donors were used in a later genetic analysis, which treated that subset as a discovery cohort. All discovery cohort repertoires had been generated on a single sequencing platform. Class I and class II HLA loci were covered by the typing at four-digit resolution. Typing coverage differed by locus: A, B, C, DRB1 and DQB1 were typed in roughly 620-640 donors, DQA1 in about 500, DPA1 in 606, and DPB1 in approximately 450. About 5 DR-DQ haplotypes were handled as single units for association and clustering, since linkage in the cohort was strong. Across under 500 genotyped donors of the cohort, an average of approximately 240,000 unique TCR beta nucleotide sequences per donor were sequenced, and roughly 20% of those sequences were non-productive. Broad study findings and their caveats: The cohort was sequenced for TCR beta chains only, and without alpha or paired-chain data the features that could be detected were limited. A group of highly shared sequence variants was considered likely to be a technical artifact of the sequencing pipeline. In vitro tests confirmed that a few of the cytomegalovirus-associated TCR beta chains recognize cytomegalovirus antigens. An association between a missense DCLRE1C variant and V-gene and J-gene trimming of TCR beta chains was found in a later genetic analysis and replicated in an independent cohort. Because HLA typing was missing for some donors at each locus, association tests included only the typed subset. A further reported finding was that TCR beta sequences accurately predicted the HLA-A and HLA-B alleles for most subjects in the first cohort. Because the 87-base-pair reads could not distinguish some IMGT-functional V segments, including TRBV6-2 and TRBV6-3, those segments were excluded. In a later analysis, the rate of TCR association differed among HLA loci, with DRB1 alleles having the most associated TCRs and HLA-C alleles having the fewest. A later analysis associated about 18,000 TCR beta sequences with specific HLA alleles at a false discovery rate of 0.05. Roughly uniform sequencing depth across donors was assumed in presence/absence analyses, although this assumption may not hold. Linkage disequilibrium might explain the correlated functional status among segregating V segments, but an unknown experimental factor could not be excluded. According to a later analysis, parvovirus B19, influenza, CMV and Epstein-Barr virus appeared linked to several top co-occurrence clusters. In the study, some 160 TCR beta chains were listed as associated with cytomegalovirus. Across donors, most TCR sequences were observed very rarely, whereas some public TCRs were present in many individuals. It was suggested by the authors that the approach could potentially be generalized to other disease states and immunological phenotypes. Assigning TCR associations to individual alleles was difficult when HLA alleles, especially DR and DQ, strongly co-occurred. Immune exposure information for the cohort was limited to CMV serostatus. The earlier analysis of 587 of the donors excluded fewer than 20 rarely observed V segments, including chromosome 9 orphons, because counts were too low. A later genetic analysis reported fewer N-insertions in productive TCRs among donors in an Asian-associated ancestry cluster than the approximately 700-donor mean. In a later analysis, HLA-associated TCR beta chains showed more clonal expansion and lower generation probabilities than non-associated chains that were equally common. In both the original and validation cohorts, the classifier was reported to diagnose cytomegalovirus status with high specificity and sensitivity. Most CMV-associated TCR beta chains appeared to be HLA-restricted in a later analysis, and the HLA associations seemed to be driven largely by CMV exposure. In an earlier analysis of a few hundred of the donors, most TCR beta V segments were observed in productive rearrangements about 90% or about 30% of the time, broadly matching IMGT annotations.

Library generation was performed with the immunoSEQ multiplex PCR assay. For the multiplex PCR, a mixture combining 60 forward primers for TCR Vbeta segments and 13 reverse primers for TCR Jbeta segments was used. The CDR3 region of rearranged TCR beta genes was amplified from genomic DNA with a multiplex PCR assay. The Illumina HiSeq System was used to sequence the amplified TCR beta libraries as 87-base-pair reads. Processing in the source paper ran as follows. In a later analysis, 70 million to 95 million unique TCR beta chains were counted across the roughly 610 repertoires, and roughly 11 million of these chains were shared by at least two donors. Raw reads were error-corrected and collapsed into unique sequences by a nearest-neighbor algorithm in which closely related sequences were merged to remove PCR and sequencing errors. Alignment of CDR3 sequences to IMGT reference sequences was used to assign V, D and J gene segments. For a sequence to be retained, at least a six-nucleotide match to both a V gene segment and a J gene segment was required. A rearrangement was called productive if the CDR3 had no stop codons and remained in frame with V and J, and every other rearrangement was called non-productive. CDR3 was defined according to IMGT convention as the region running from the second conserved V-encoded cysteine to the conserved J-encoded phenylalanine. The earlier analysis of 587 of the donors excluded any sequence lacking an unambiguous match to a single V gene segment. An earlier analysis of a few hundred of the donors called V segments functional above 56.7% productive rearrangements and segregating when the between-donor standard deviation exceeded 5%. To diagnose cytomegalovirus status from the catalog of TCR beta chain sequences, a statistical classification framework was built. V and J gene assignment, in a later analysis, came from comparing TCR nucleotide sequences with IMGT/GENE-DB human TR gene sequences. Using the TCRdist pipeline, a later analysis assigned CDR3 sequences along with most-parsimonious VDJ recombination scenarios. A later analysis defined each TCR beta chain by its CDR3 amino acid sequence plus V-gene family, and excluded reads lacking a unique V-gene family. As a way to deal with suspected cross-contamination and a sequencing artifact, a later analysis dropped 450 to 600 nucleotide sequences that were highly shared and had low generation probability. In a later analysis, a clonal expansion index was calculated for each public chain from normalized within-repertoire ranks of inferred template counts. In a later analysis, generation probabilities were computed with a VDJ recombination model fitted to out-of-frame rearrangements, and the resulting probabilities were checked against IGoR. A later analysis scored TCR-TCR, TCR-HLA and TCR-CMV co-occurrence with hypergeometric tests, applying a repertoire-size bias correction to TCR pairs. To estimate false discovery rates, a later analysis permuted the HLA or CMV assignments 20 times. In a later analysis, co-occurring TCRs were grouped using DBSCAN, and TCRdist sequence similarity was added for clustering within HLA-allele-positive subsets. Repertoires with fewer than 30,000 or more than 120,000 public chains were left out of co-occurrence clustering, as were a handful of repertoires with anomalous nucleotide sharing. Entries here come from immuneACCESS through TCRdb and include only in-frame sequences with V and J called. Some clones fail to appear in such tables; in the studies checked, an unresolved V gene covers under half of the shortfall, and the cause of the remainder is unknown. V, J and clone size are those of that table, while D and trimming were read from the DNA. The sample includes over 150,000 clones, with about 70% observed a single time. The ten largest clonotypes hold approximately 3% of the sample.

The germline V gene sets CDR1 to ENHRY and CDR2 to SYGVKD. V loses 4 bases of germline sequence and J loses 0 bases, and the interval between the two ends is 11 bases. From cysteine to phenylalanine, the CDR3 is 15 amino acids long. Only the CDR3 DNA is retained, 45 bases long and in frame from the first base. The cohort was made up of 500 to 850 healthy bone marrow donors. At the time of sampling, every cohort member was nominally healthy, though immune exposures that went unrecorded were likely present. The donor tested CMV seronegative, placing the donor among the 350 or so seronegative members of the cohort. A peripheral blood sample was provided by each donor, and peripheral blood mononuclear cells were used for TCR beta sequencing. The Qiagen DNeasy Blood Extraction Kit was used to extract genomic DNA from the blood cell samples. To note about this clone: The target of this receptor is not known. Base qualities are not provided; no much larger clone lies one nucleotide away.

The chain couples TRBV10-3 to TRBJ2-3, with the D gene call left open. Input material: PBMCs. This sequence originates from a man aged 18 to 30 in good health and CMV-seronegative. The DNA sequence follows: TGTGCCATCAGTGTGCGGCAGACTAGCACAGATACGCAGTATTTT. Its protein product is CAISVRQTSTDTQYF.